The 5 T cell receptor beta chains reported below all come from one sample, sequenced in a study of blood T cell repertoires in COVID-19. TCRdb's copy holds only in-frame clones and misses some; the assay was immunoSEQ multiplex PCR. In the table there are around 81,000 clones, 85% of which are singletons. Input material: peripheral blood. The receptors derive from a man in his forties or fifties with acute or convalescent COVID-19.

The rearrangement uses TRBV11-2 and TRBJ1-1; D is ambiguous. This CDR3 spans 13 amino acids. Trimming took 1 base from V and 0 from J, leaving 3 bases between them. Germline loops: CDR1 SGHAT, CDR2 FQNNGV. DNA of the CDR3: TGTGCCAGCAGCTTAGGGCTGAACACTGAAGCTTTCTTT. This gives the protein CASSLGLNTEAFF. Combining the CDR3 with reference TRBV11-2 and TRBJ1-1 gives the whole variable domain EAGVAQSPRYKIIEKRQSVAFWCNPISGHATLYWYQQILGQGPKLLIQFQNNGVVDDSQLPKDRFSAERLKGVDSTLKIQPAKLEDSAVYLCASSLGLNTEAFFGQGTRLTVV.

This chain uses TRBV5-1 with TRBJ2-3, with 10 positions matching TRBD2. J gave up 4 bases and V 4 bases, and 9 bases lay outside the gene matches. The CDR3 runs 16 residues. Germline lookup yields CDR1 SGHRS and CDR2 YFSETQ. In DNA form, the CDR3 reads TGCGCCAGCAGCATATTAGCGGGGGGTCCAGCAGATACGCAGTATTTT. Residues: CASSILAGGPADTQYF. Based on the CDR3 plus reference TRBV5-1 and TRBJ2-3, the full variable domain is KAGVTQTPRYLIKTRGQQVTLSCSPISGHRSVSWYQQTPGQGLQFLFEYFSETQRNKGNFPGRFSGRQFSNSRSEMNVSTLELGDSALYLCASSILAGGPADTQYFGPGTRLTVL.

V usage is TRBV6-5 and J usage is TRBJ2-3, with 9 bases fitting TRBD2. The CDR3 is 15 amino acids. Germline-derived CDR1 and CDR2 are MNHEY and SVGAGI. Trimming took 3 bases from V and 3 from J; bases not matched to a gene: 4. The CDR3 nucleotides read TGTGCCAGCAGTTATAAAACTAGCGGGACAGATACGCAGTATTTT. Translated: CASSYKTSGTDTQYF.

The chain employs TRBV6-2 or TRBV6-3 and TRBJ2-6, with TRBD1 matching over 7 bases. CDR1 is MNHEY and CDR2 is SVGEGT in the germline V gene. V was clipped by 6 bases and J by 2 bases; unmatched bases: 4. The CDR3 totals 15 residues. DNA for the CDR3: TGTGCCAGCAGCTCTACAGGGGCTGGGGCCAACGTCCTGACTTTC. Its protein is CASSSTGAGANVLTF.

The chain carries TRBV5-1 and TRBJ2-1; 7 nucleotides align to TRBD2. V lost 4 bases and J lost 6; bases outside the gene matches: 4. The CDR3 consists of 13 residues. The germline V gene has CDR1 SGHRS and CDR2 YFSETQ. The CDR3 reads CASSHGLVNEQFF. CDR3 in DNA: TGCGCCAGCAGCCACGGACTAGTCAATGAGCAGTTCTTC.